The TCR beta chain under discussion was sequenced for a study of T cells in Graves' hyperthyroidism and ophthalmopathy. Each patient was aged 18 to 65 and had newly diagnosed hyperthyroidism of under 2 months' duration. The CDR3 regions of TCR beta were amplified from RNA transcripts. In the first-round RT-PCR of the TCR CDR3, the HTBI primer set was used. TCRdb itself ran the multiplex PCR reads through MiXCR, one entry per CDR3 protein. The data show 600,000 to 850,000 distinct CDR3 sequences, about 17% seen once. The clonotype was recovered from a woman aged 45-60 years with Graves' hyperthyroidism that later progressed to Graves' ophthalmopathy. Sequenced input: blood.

DNA of the CDR3: TGTGCCAGCTTGGGGACAGCGAACACTGAAGCTTTCTTT. It yields the protein CASLGTANTEAFF. The V gene is TRBV6-2 or TRBV6-3, the J gene TRBJ1-1; 7 positions agree with TRBD1. The CDR3 spans 13 residues. The V gene end was trimmed by 8 bases and the J gene end by 1 base; junction bases not matched to a gene: 4. Germline V gene data show CDR1 as MNHEY and CDR2 as SVGEGT.